The clone carrying this T cell receptor (beta chain) has a handful of counts. Its antigen is unknown. Germline values: CDR1 SEHNR, CDR2 FQNEAQ (reference sequence). V lost 0 bases, J lost 0 bases, and 8 bases stayed unmatched. The CDR3 loop spans 18 amino acids. This specimen belongs to a study of cytomegalovirus exposure and HLA in healthy donors. Study-level results: Reports state that TCR beta sequences accurately predicted most subjects' HLA-A and HLA-B alleles. A likely sequencing artifact accounted for one observed cluster of highly shared sequence variants. Three chains linked to CMV were shown in vitro to be specific for CMV antigens. DRB1 had the most TCR associations and HLA-C the fewest, a later analysis found, with rates varying by HLA locus.

With 60 Vbeta and 13 Jbeta primers, the PCR was carried out. The data were produced by immunoSEQ multiplex PCR, yet TCRdb's version contains in-frame clones alone and is incomplete. The sample comprises under 250,000 clones, approximately 80% of which are singletons, and roughly 0.75% rests with the top ten. The sequence came from a boy younger than 10 in good health and CMV-seronegative. The chain links TRBV7-9 to TRBJ1-1; 9 bases align to TRBD1. Sequenced input: PBMCs. The CDR3 DNA reads TGTGCCAGCAGCTTAGCAACCTACAGGGGGCGGATGAACACTGAAGCTTTCTTT. It encodes CASSLATYRGRMNTEAFF.